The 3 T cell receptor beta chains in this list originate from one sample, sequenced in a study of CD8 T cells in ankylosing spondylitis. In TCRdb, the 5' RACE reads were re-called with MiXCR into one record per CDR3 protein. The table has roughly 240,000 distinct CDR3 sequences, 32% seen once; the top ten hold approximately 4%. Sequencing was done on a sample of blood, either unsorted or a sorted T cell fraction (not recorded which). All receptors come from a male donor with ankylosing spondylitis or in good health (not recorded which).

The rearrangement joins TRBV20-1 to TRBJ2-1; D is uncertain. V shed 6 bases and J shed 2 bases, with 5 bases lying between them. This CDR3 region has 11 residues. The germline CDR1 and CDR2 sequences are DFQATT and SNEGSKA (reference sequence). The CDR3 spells CSALAYNEQFF. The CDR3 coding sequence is TGCAGTGCGTTGGCCTACAATGAGCAGTTCTTC.

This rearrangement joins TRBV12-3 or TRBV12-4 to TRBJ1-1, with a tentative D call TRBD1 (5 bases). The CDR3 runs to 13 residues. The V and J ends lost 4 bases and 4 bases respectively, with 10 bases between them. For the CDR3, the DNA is TGTGCCAGCAGTTCAGGGTCAGTCACTGAAGCTTTCTTT. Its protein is CASSSGSVTEAFF.

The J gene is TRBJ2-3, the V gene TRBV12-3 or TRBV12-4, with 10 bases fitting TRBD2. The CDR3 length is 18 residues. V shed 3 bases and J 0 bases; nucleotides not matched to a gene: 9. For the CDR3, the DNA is TGTGCCAGCAGTTTCGGACTAGCGGCCCCCCTAAGCACAGATACGCAGTATTTT. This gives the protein CASSFGLAAPLSTDTQYF.